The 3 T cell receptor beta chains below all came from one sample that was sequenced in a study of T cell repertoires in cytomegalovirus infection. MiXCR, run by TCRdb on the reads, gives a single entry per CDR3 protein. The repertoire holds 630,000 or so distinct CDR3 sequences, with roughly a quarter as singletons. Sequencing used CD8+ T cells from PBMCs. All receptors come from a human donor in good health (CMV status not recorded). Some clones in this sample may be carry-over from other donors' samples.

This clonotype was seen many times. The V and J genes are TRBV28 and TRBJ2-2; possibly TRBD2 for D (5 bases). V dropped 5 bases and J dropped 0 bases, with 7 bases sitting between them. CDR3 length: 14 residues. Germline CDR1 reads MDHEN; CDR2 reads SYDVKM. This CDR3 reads CASSILANTGELFF. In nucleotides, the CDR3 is TGTGCCAGCAGTATACTAGCGAACACCGGGGAGCTGTTTTTT.

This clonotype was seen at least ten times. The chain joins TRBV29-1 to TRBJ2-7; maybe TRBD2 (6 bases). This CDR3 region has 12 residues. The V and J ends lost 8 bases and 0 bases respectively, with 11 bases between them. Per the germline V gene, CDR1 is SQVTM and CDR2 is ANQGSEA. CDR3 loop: CSCGEFSYEQYF. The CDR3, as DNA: TGCAGCTGCGGGGAATTCTCCTACGAGCAGTACTTC.

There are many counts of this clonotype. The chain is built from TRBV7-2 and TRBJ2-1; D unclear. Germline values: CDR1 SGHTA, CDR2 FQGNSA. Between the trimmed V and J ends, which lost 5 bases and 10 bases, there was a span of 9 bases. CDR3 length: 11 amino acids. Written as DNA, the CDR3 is TGTGCCAGCAGCCCCCAGCAGGAGCAGTTCTTC. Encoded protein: CASSPQQEQFF.